The T cell receptor (beta chain) under discussion was sequenced for a study of CD8 T cells in ankylosing spondylitis. Study results and caveats: Blood from ankylosing spondylitis patients appeared to carry a characteristic roughly 8-variant TCR beta motif.

The CDR3 is made up of 16 amino acids. CDR1 and CDR2 from the germline V gene are SGHRS and YFSETQ. Germline trimming cut 2 bases from V and 5 bases from J; bases unmatched to any gene: 11. TCRdb processed the 5' RACE reads anew with MiXCR; each CDR3 protein has one entry. The table has 200,000 to 250,000 distinct CDR3 sequences, about 10% seen once. This clonotype was counted many times. Its antigen remains unidentified. The TCR comes from a male donor with ankylosing spondylitis or in good health (not recorded which). The sequenced sample was blood, either unsorted or a sorted T cell fraction (not recorded which). The chain recombines TRBV5-1 with TRBJ2-7; TRBD1 agrees at 9 bases. Here the CDR3 reads CASSLTNPGQGDEQYF. The CDR3 region has the DNA TGCGCCAGCAGCTTAACCAATCCGGGACAGGGCGACGAGCAGTACTTC.